Shown below are 15 T cell receptor beta chains from a single sample sequenced in a study of blood T cell repertoires in COVID-19. Data came from immunoSEQ multiplex PCR; TCRdb stores just in-frame clones and leaves some out. This sample has about 75,000 clones, with 88% found just once. The sequencing sample was made of peripheral blood. The receptors shown here come from a human donor in a cohort sampled during active COVID-19.

The chain carries TRBV19 and TRBJ1-5; the match to TRBD1 covers 7 bases. Germline trimming cut 7 bases from V and 6 bases from J; bases unmatched to any gene: 9. Germline CDR1 and CDR2: LNHDA and SQIVND (reference sequence). The CDR3 is made up of 14 amino acids. CDR3 loop: CASTSDRVGQPQHF. The CDR3 DNA is TGTGCCAGTACCTCCGACAGGGTCGGTCAGCCCCAGCATTTT.

The genes are TRBV10-3 and TRBJ1-1, with 8 nucleotides matching TRBD1. In germline, CDR1 is ENHRY, CDR2 SYGVKD. The CDR3 length is 16 residues. Trimming removed 4 bases from V and 6 bases from J; junction bases left unmatched: 13. This CDR3 reads CAISAAGGTGAAEAFF. DNA of the CDR3: TGTGCCATCAGTGCCGCGGGGGGGACAGGCGCCGCTGAAGCTTTCTTT.

The rearrangement joins TRBV18 to TRBJ2-1; tentative D call: TRBD2 (6 bases). CDR3 length: 12 residues. The V gene lost 3 bases and the J gene lost 8 bases, with 8 bases spanning the gap. Germline V gene data show CDR1 as KGHSH and CDR2 as LQKENI. The CDR3 nucleotides read TGTGCCAGCTCACCTTCGGGGGATGAGCAGTTCTTC. Its protein product is CASSPSGDEQFF.

The chain joins TRBV5-1 to TRBJ1-1; 8 positions agree with TRBD1. The trim removed 5 bases at V and 4 bases at J, leaving 7 bases unmatched. The CDR3 has 14 amino acids. Germline assignment: CDR1 SGHRS and CDR2 YFSETQ. CDR3 DNA sequence: TGCGCCAGCAGGAACACAGGGGGAACCACTGAAGCTTTCTTT. It specifies CASRNTGGTTEAFF.

The CDR3, as DNA: TGTGCCAGCAGAGTTGACAGAAGCTATGGCTACACCTTC. Its protein is CASRVDRSYGYTF. The chain is built from TRBV6-5 and TRBJ1-2, with D possibly matching TRBD1 (5 bases). The V gene's germline CDR1 is MNHEY and CDR2 SVGAGI. The CDR3 spans 13 residues. V was trimmed by 6 bases and J by 4 bases, leaving 12 bases between them.

The chain employs TRBV7-9 and TRBJ2-2, with D unresolved. The CDR3 is 15 residues long. Germline CDR1 and CDR2: SEHNR and FQNEAQ (reference sequence). Trimming left V 5 bases short and J 5 bases short, with 15 bases between. The CDR3 reads CASSPLSAGTGELFF. The DNA for the CDR3 is TGTGCCAGCAGCCCCCTCTCAGCCGGGACCGGGGAGCTGTTTTTT.

This sequence joins TRBV12-3 or TRBV12-4 and TRBJ1-1; no clear D gene. This CDR3 contains 13 residues. Between the trimmed V and J ends, which lost 6 bases and 0 bases, there was a span of 8 bases. The DNA of the CDR3 is TGTGCCAGCAGAGATAGTATGAACACTGAAGCTTTCTTT. This encodes CASRDSMNTEAFF.

The chain carries TRBV5-1 and TRBJ1-4; D call uncertain. Germline assignment: CDR1 SGHRS and CDR2 YFSETQ. This CDR3 has 15 amino acids. The V end was cut by 1 base, the J end by 7 bases, with 14 bases between. The CDR3 reads CASSLSSGVGEKLFF. As DNA, the CDR3 is TGCGCCAGCAGCTTGTCGTCCGGGGTCGGTGAAAAACTGTTTTTT.

The V and J genes are TRBV7-9 and TRBJ2-3, with TRBD1 matching over 9 bases. The CDR3 totals 16 residues. Germline V gene data show CDR1 as SEHNR and CDR2 as FQNEAQ (reference sequence). V was clipped by 1 base and J by 0 bases; unmatched bases: 2. The CDR3 sequence is CASSLGDRASTDTQYF. The CDR3 region has the DNA TGTGCCAGCAGCTTAGGGGACAGGGCCAGCACAGATACGCAGTATTTT.

This sequence joins TRBV5-3 and TRBJ1-5; 9 positions agree with TRBD1. TRBV5-3 is treated as an ORF (open reading frame) with a function not yet certain. The CDR3 sequence is 18 residues long. Trimming removed 10 bases from V and 2 bases from J; junction bases left unmatched: 19. The chain's CDR3 is CASPRLGQGMYGNQPQHF. The CDR3 region has the DNA TGTGCCTCCCCCCGGCTGGGACAGGGAATGTATGGCAATCAGCCCCAGCATTTT.

The chain employs TRBV15 and TRBJ1-1; D perhaps matches TRBD1 (6 bases). The CDR3 runs 15 residues. Looked up from germline, CDR1 is LNHNV and CDR2 is YYDKDF (reference sequence). Trimming removed 0 bases at V and 5 bases at J, with 13 bases between. CDR3 sequence (DNA): TGTGCCACCAGCAGAGAAGTTTTGGGGGCTACTGAAGCTTTCTTT. Its translation: CATSREVLGATEAFF.

The chain combines TRBV6-1 with TRBJ2-3, with D tentatively TRBD2 (5 bases). The CDR3 is made up of 15 amino acids. V lost 3 bases to trimming and J lost 6 bases, with 16 bases between them. Germline V gene data show CDR1 as MNHNS and CDR2 as SASEGT. The DNA for the CDR3 is TGTGCCAGCAGTGATTCGAGGGTCTTATCGGATACGCAGTATTTT. It codes for CASSDSRVLSDTQYF.

The gene calls are TRBV19 and TRBJ2-7, with D unclear. Trimming took 0 bases from V and 2 from J, leaving 5 bases between them. The CDR3 consists of 13 residues. The germline gives CDR1 LNHDA, CDR2 SQIVND (reference sequence). The CDR3 DNA reads as TGTGCCAGTAGTATAGACAGGACCTACGAGCAGTACTTC. Translation gives CASSIDRTYEQYF.

The CDR3: CATSRTGSYEQYF. The CDR3, as DNA: TGTGCCACCAGTAGAACAGGGAGCTACGAGCAGTACTTC. This sequence joins TRBV24-1 and TRBJ2-7; the D gene is possibly TRBD1 (6 bases). Deletions cut 6 bases from V and 3 bases from J, with 11 bases between. This CDR3 has 13 residues. Germline V gene sequence: CDR1 KGHDR, CDR2 SFDVKD.

The rearrangement uses TRBV12-5 and TRBJ2-3, with 10 bases matching TRBD2. This CDR3 has 17 amino acids. The ends lost 2 bases at V and 2 bases at J; junction bases unmatched: 7. From germline, CDR1 is LGHNT and CDR2 FRNRAP. CDR3 in amino acids: CASGLLISGGLTDTQYF. The CDR3, as DNA: TGTGCTAGTGGTTTGCTAATTAGCGGGGGGCTCACAGATACGCAGTATTTT.